The next 4 T cell receptor beta chains were all read from a single sample in a study of T cell clones after liver transplantation. Sequencing was performed with immunoSEQ multiplex PCR; in TCRdb, only in-frame clones are kept and a portion is missing. The sample comprises about 80,000 clones, about 84% of which are singletons, and roughly 0.44% rests with the top ten. Sequenced here: CD4+ T cells from blood, sampled approximately 45 months after liver transplant. All receptors derive from a human patient who received a liver transplant. Some of the T cells might come from the graft donor.

V gene TRBV28 combines with J gene TRBJ2-7; possibly TRBD1 for D (5 bases). The CDR3 extends over 12 amino acids. V dropped 10 bases and J dropped 6 bases, with 16 bases sitting between them. CDR1 is MDHEN and CDR2 is SYDVKM in the germline V gene. The CDR3 loop reads CAITGRGLEQYF. CDR3 DNA: TGTGCCATCACCGGAAGGGGTCTCGAGCAGTACTTC.

The rearrangement links TRBV5-4 to TRBJ2-5; 8 bases are shared with TRBD1. The CDR3 has 13 residues. Germline V CDR1 and CDR2: SGHNT, YYREEE (reference sequence). The junction had 6 bases not matched to a gene; V was cut back by 7 bases and J by 4 bases. CDR3 residues: CASQTGVGETQYF. CDR3 in DNA: TGTGCCAGCCAGACAGGGGTGGGAGAGACCCAGTACTTC. The entire variable domain, with the rest obtained from reference TRBV5-4 and TRBJ2-5, is as follows: ETGVTQSPTHLIKTRGQQVTLRCSSQSGHNTVSWYQQALGQGPQFIFQYYREEENGRGNFPPRFSGLQFPNYSSELNVNALELDDSALYLCASQTGVGETQYFGPGTRLLVL.

The rearrangement uses TRBV10-3 and TRBJ2-3; D remains unclear. From germline, CDR1 is ENHRY and CDR2 SYGVKD. V dropped 8 bases and J dropped 0 bases, with 12 bases sitting between them. This CDR3 comprises 14 residues. CDR3 in DNA: TGTGCCATCTCCCGAGACCTTAGCACAGATACGCAGTATTTT. Protein product: CAISRDLSTDTQYF.

The V and J genes are TRBV7-9 and TRBJ1-4; D gene unclear. The V end lost 8 bases, the J end lost 10 bases, and 20 bases lay between the germline ends. The CDR3 has 14 residues. Germline values: CDR1 SEHNR, CDR2 FQNEAQ (reference sequence). CDR3 amino acids: CASEGVSRLGKLFF. The CDR3 coding sequence is TGTGCCAGCGAGGGCGTCAGTCGCCTAGGAAAACTGTTTTTT.